These 9 T cell receptor beta chains originate from one sample sequenced in a study of metastatic and nonmetastatic thyroid tumors. None of the patients had undergone any treatment ahead of thyroid surgery. TCRdb re-called clones via MiXCR from the PCR reads. This table holds about 32,000 clones, around 20% found once. Sequencing input: blood. These receptors came from a female donor with papillary thyroid cancer or a benign thyroid nodule (not recorded which). Some clones in this sample may be carry-over from other donors' samples.

This clone appeared many times. The gene calls are TRBV11-3 and TRBJ2-7, with 8 bases matching TRBD2. CDR3 length: 15 residues. V trimming: 5 bases; J trimming: 5 bases; junction bases outside the gene matches: 11. CDR1 is SGHNT and CDR2 is YENEEA in the germline V gene. This CDR3 is CASSPRAGVKNEQYF. Here the CDR3 DNA reads TGTGCCAGCAGCCCCAGAGCGGGGGTAAAAAACGAGCAGTACTTC.

The V and J genes are TRBV6-2 or TRBV6-3 and TRBJ2-7; 7 bases map to TRBD1. With 8 bases clipped from V and 1 base from J, the junction kept 8 bases outside the gene matches. The germline CDR1 and CDR2 sequences are MNHEY and SVGEGT. This CDR3 is built from 14 residues. CDR3 coding DNA: TGTGCCAGCGGATACCGGGACAGTTCCTACGAGCAGTACTTC. Its protein is CASGYRDSSYEQYF.

The gene calls are TRBV5-1 and TRBJ1-1; D is unresolved. The germline V gene has CDR1 SGHRS and CDR2 YFSETQ. Trimming took 1 base from V and 1 from J, leaving 14 bases between them. CDR3 length: 16 amino acids. CDR3 sequence reads: CASSLIPWQQNTEAFF. DNA of the CDR3: TGCGCCAGCAGCTTGATCCCTTGGCAGCAGAACACTGAAGCTTTCTTT.

Here the CDR3 reads CASSSIVRGFLGYTF. The CDR3 DNA follows: TGTGCCAGCAGCTCCATTGTCAGGGGGTTTCTTGGCTACACCTTC. This rearrangement joins TRBV11-2 to TRBJ1-2; TRBD1 matches at 7 bases. The CDR3 totals 15 residues. CDR1 is SGHAT and CDR2 is FQNNGV in the germline V gene. The junction had 12 bases not matched to a gene; V was cut back by 4 bases and J by 7 bases. The variable domain in full, completed from reference TRBV11-2 and TRBJ1-2, reads EAGVAQSPRYKIIEKRQSVAFWCNPISGHATLYWYQQILGQGPKLLIQFQNNGVVDDSQLPKDRFSAERLKGVDSTLKIQPAKLEDSAVYLCASSSIVRGFLGYTFGSGTRLTVV.

This clone was detected many times. This may stem from a read error, because a much larger clone lies one nucleotide away. The V call is TRBV12-3 or TRBV12-4, the J call TRBJ1-1; the match to TRBD1 covers 10 bases. The CDR3 covers 14 residues. The ends lost 7 bases at V and 7 bases at J; junction bases unmatched: 9. The CDR3, as DNA: TGTGCCAGCAACCGACAGGGGGCGCTGATTGAAGCTTTCTTT. This codes for CASNRQGALIEAFF.

The chain carries TRBV6-1 and TRBJ2-7; D may be TRBD2 (5 bases). Germline-derived CDR1 and CDR2 are MNHNS and SASEGT. V was shortened by 6 bases and J by 5 bases, with 20 bases between the two germline ends. The CDR3 loop spans 15 amino acids. The CDR3 is CASSSGMAGKNEQYF. The CDR3, as DNA: TGTGCCAGCAGCTCCGGGATGGCCGGGAAAAACGAGCAGTACTTC.

The rearrangement joins TRBV20-1 to TRBJ1-1; maybe TRBD1 (6 bases). Trimming took 0 bases from V and 2 from J, leaving 16 bases between them. Per germline, CDR1 DFQATT and CDR2 SNEGSKA (reference sequence). This CDR3 region has 16 residues. The CDR3 sequence: CSARDRNQGRNTEAFF. CDR3 nucleotide sequence: TGCAGTGCTAGAGATCGGAATCAGGGGAGAAACACTGAAGCTTTCTTT.

A word on this clone: This CDR3 is missing its conserved last phenylalanine or tryptophan, likely due to a read error. Because the CDR3's place on the DNA is in doubt, the DNA is left out and the CDR3 is given as listed by TCRdb. The chain recombines TRBV11-2 with TRBJ2-3; TRBD1, the table's D call, was not compared with the DNA. With termini counted, the CDR3 has 15 amino acids. The V gene's germline CDR1 is SGHAT and CDR2 FQNNGV. The CDR3 sequence: CASSFRGGYTDTQNI.

The genes are TRBV24-1 and TRBJ2-3; 8 nucleotides agree with TRBD2. Trimming took 6 bases from V and 2 from J; bases not matched to a gene: 6. CDR3 length equals 15 residues. CDR1 is KGHDR and CDR2 is SFDVKD in the germline V gene. The CDR3 sequence: CATSIGAGDTDTQYF. DNA of the CDR3: TGTGCCACCAGTATCGGAGCGGGGGACACAGATACGCAGTATTTT.